This is a list of T cell receptor beta chains from one sample in a study of blood T cells in healthy people across ages. Each CDR3 protein is one row after TCRdb ran MiXCR on the 5' RACE reads. The sample consists of almost 800,000 distinct CDR3 sequences, more than 45% of them appearing once. The sample taken for sequencing was blood. The receptor source for this set is a man between 25 and 39 years old in good health. Both conserved end residues are part of each CDR3. Fields, in order: V gene, J gene, D gene, clone size, CDR3 length, CDR3 DNA, CDR3 protein. The D gene is left open where the match is weak. Part of the rows lack a size; the others show once, few, many or a class for expanded clones.

v_call: TRBV7-2
j_call: TRBJ2-3
d_call: .
clone_size: .
cdr3_length: 14
cdr3_nt: TGTGCCAGCAGCCGGCTACCGCCCGGGGATACGCAGTATTTT
cdr3_aa: CASSRLPPGDTQYF

v_call: TRBV9
j_call: TRBJ2-1
d_call: .
clone_size: once
cdr3_length: 15
cdr3_nt: TGTGCCAGCAGCGTAGTAGGAGGGTCGGGCAATGAGCAGTTCTTC
cdr3_aa: CASSVVGGSGNEQFF

v_call: TRBV9
j_call: TRBJ2-5
d_call: TRBD2
clone_size: .
cdr3_length: 18
cdr3_nt: TGTGCCAGCAGCGTAGCGGTCGAGACTAGCCCCTTCCAAGAGACCCAGTACTTC
cdr3_aa: CASSVAVETSPFQETQYF

v_call: TRBV20-1
j_call: TRBJ2-7
d_call: .
clone_size: .
cdr3_length: 14
cdr3_nt: TGCAGTGCTAGTAGTAGCGTCGCCTACAATGAGCAGTACTTC
cdr3_aa: CSASSSVAYNEQYF

v_call: TRBV5-1
j_call: TRBJ2-3
d_call: .
clone_size: once
cdr3_length: 16
cdr3_nt: TGCGCCAGCAGCTTGGGACTACCAACGAGCACAGATACGCAGTATTTT
cdr3_aa: CASSLGLPTSTDTQYF

v_call: TRBV4-2
j_call: TRBJ2-7
d_call: TRBD2
clone_size: .
cdr3_length: 14
cdr3_nt: TGTGCCAGCAGCCAAGTTAGTGGGAGGGACGAGCAGTACTTC
cdr3_aa: CASSQVSGRDEQYF

v_call: TRBV5-1
j_call: TRBJ2-1
d_call: .
clone_size: .
cdr3_length: 15
cdr3_nt: TGCGCCAGCAGGGCAGGGACTCTTGACATCAGTGAGCAGTTCTTC
cdr3_aa: CASRAGTLDISEQFF

v_call: TRBV6-5
j_call: TRBJ1-4
d_call: .
clone_size: once
cdr3_length: 13
cdr3_nt: TGTGCCAGCAGCCCTGGGGGGGAAGAAAAACTGTTTTTT
cdr3_aa: CASSPGGEEKLFF

v_call: TRBV12-3/TRBV12-4
j_call: TRBJ1-5
d_call: .
clone_size: .
cdr3_length: 15
cdr3_nt: TGTGCCAGCAGTCAATCAACAGGGATCAATCAGCCCCAGCATTTT
cdr3_aa: CASSQSTGINQPQHF

v_call: TRBV10-3
j_call: TRBJ1-6
d_call: TRBD1
clone_size: .
cdr3_length: 14
cdr3_nt: TGTGCCATCAGCCGACAGGGGGCGGATTCACCCCTCCACTTT
cdr3_aa: CAISRQGADSPLHF

v_call: TRBV7-2
j_call: TRBJ2-7
d_call: TRBD2
clone_size: .
cdr3_length: 15
cdr3_nt: TGTGCCAGCAGCGCTGTGACTAGCGGGAATAGCGAGCAGTACTTC
cdr3_aa: CASSAVTSGNSEQYF

v_call: TRBV7-2
j_call: TRBJ2-4
d_call: .
clone_size: .
cdr3_length: 15
cdr3_nt: TGTGCCGGCAGCTTAGCGAGTGAGGTGGGAAACATTCAGTACTTC
cdr3_aa: CAGSLASEVGNIQYF

v_call: TRBV12-3/TRBV12-4
j_call: TRBJ2-4
d_call: .
clone_size: .
cdr3_length: 14
cdr3_nt: TGTGCCAGCAGCTCTCATCAAGCCAAAAACATTCAGTACTTC
cdr3_aa: CASSSHQAKNIQYF

v_call: TRBV29-1
j_call: TRBJ2-6
d_call: .
clone_size: .
cdr3_length: 16
cdr3_nt: TGCAGCGTTGGGGCAGCGGCTAAACCTGGGACCAACGTCCTGACTTTC
cdr3_aa: CSVGAAAKPGTNVLTF

v_call: TRBV20-1
j_call: TRBJ2-7
d_call: TRBD2
clone_size: .
cdr3_length: 14
cdr3_nt: TGCAGTGCTGACCAGGGACTAGCGGGAGTTGAGCAGTACTTC
cdr3_aa: CSADQGLAGVEQYF

v_call: TRBV20-1
j_call: TRBJ2-1
d_call: TRBD2
clone_size: .
cdr3_length: 15
cdr3_nt: TGCAGTGCTACGGAAGGTAGCGGGAACTACAATGAGCAGTTCTTC
cdr3_aa: CSATEGSGNYNEQFF

v_call: TRBV20-1
j_call: TRBJ1-2
d_call: TRBD1
clone_size: few
cdr3_length: 13
cdr3_nt: TGCAGTGCGGGACAGGGACGAGGCTATGGCTACACCTTC
cdr3_aa: CSAGQGRGYGYTF

v_call: TRBV6-6
j_call: TRBJ2-7
d_call: .
clone_size: .
cdr3_length: 11
cdr3_nt: TGTGCCAGCAGTTATCAAGGCGAGCAGTACTTC
cdr3_aa: CASSYQGEQYF

v_call: TRBV20-1
j_call: TRBJ2-4
d_call: TRBD2
clone_size: .
cdr3_length: 14
cdr3_nt: TGCAGTGCTAGAACAGGGACTAGTCTAGTCAAGCGGTACTTC
cdr3_aa: CSARTGTSLVKRYF

v_call: TRBV2
j_call: TRBJ2-5
d_call: .
clone_size: .
cdr3_length: 14
cdr3_nt: TGTGCCAGCAGGCCGACAAGTACAAAAGAGACCCAGTACTTC
cdr3_aa: CASRPTSTKETQYF

v_call: TRBV25-1
j_call: TRBJ2-7
d_call: TRBD1
clone_size: .
cdr3_length: 14
cdr3_nt: TGTGCCAGCGGCAGGACAGGGGGCTTCTACGAGCAGTACTTC
cdr3_aa: CASGRTGGFYEQYF

v_call: TRBV29-1
j_call: TRBJ2-1
d_call: .
clone_size: .
cdr3_length: 11
cdr3_nt: TGCAGCGTTGAAGATAATCCCCAATGGTTCTTC
cdr3_aa: CSVEDNPQWFF

v_call: TRBV5-6
j_call: TRBJ2-7
d_call: .
clone_size: .
cdr3_length: 14
cdr3_nt: TGTGCCAGCGGGGTCAGTGGGGGCCCCTACGAGCAGTACTTC
cdr3_aa: CASGVSGGPYEQYF

v_call: TRBV28
j_call: TRBJ2-1
d_call: .
clone_size: many
cdr3_length: 14
cdr3_nt: TGTGCCACACGACAGGGACTGAGAGCCAATGAGCAGTTCTTC
cdr3_aa: CATRQGLRANEQFF

v_call: TRBV20-1
j_call: TRBJ1-1
d_call: TRBD1
clone_size: .
cdr3_length: 11
cdr3_nt: TGCAGTGCTTCCCGGACAGGGGAAGCTTTCTTT
cdr3_aa: CSASRTGEAFF

v_call: TRBV6-2/TRBV6-3
j_call: TRBJ2-7
d_call: TRBD2
clone_size: few
cdr3_length: 14
cdr3_nt: TGTGCCAGCACCAAAGCGGGAGGGCTGTACGAGCAGTACTTC
cdr3_aa: CASTKAGGLYEQYF

v_call: TRBV6-1
j_call: TRBJ2-7
d_call: .
clone_size: .
cdr3_length: 14
cdr3_nt: TGTGCCAGCATTCGGGGCACCCCGTACGCCGAGCAGTACTTC
cdr3_aa: CASIRGTPYAEQYF

v_call: TRBV21-1
j_call: TRBJ2-5
d_call: .
clone_size: .
cdr3_length: 16
cdr3_nt: TGTGCCAGCAGCGAAGATGGTTATACGGGGGAAGAGACCCAGTACTTC
cdr3_aa: CASSEDGYTGEETQYF

v_call: TRBV2
j_call: TRBJ2-3
d_call: TRBD1
clone_size: .
cdr3_length: 14
cdr3_nt: TGTGCCAGCAGTGGGGACAGGGGGCGGTTTACGCAGTATTTT
cdr3_aa: CASSGDRGRFTQYF

v_call: TRBV21-1
j_call: TRBJ2-4
d_call: .
clone_size: .
cdr3_length: 18
cdr3_nt: TGTGCCAGCAGCAAAATAGCGGCCCCAGAAGTAGCCAAAAACATTCAGTACTTC
cdr3_aa: CASSKIAAPEVAKNIQYF

v_call: TRBV29-1
j_call: TRBJ2-5
d_call: .
clone_size: .
cdr3_length: 17
cdr3_nt: TGCAGCGCCCCGGTGGGTATGGGGGGACACCTCGAAGAGACCCAGTACTTC
cdr3_aa: CSAPVGMGGHLEETQYF

v_call: TRBV28
j_call: TRBJ1-1
d_call: TRBD1
clone_size: few
cdr3_length: 18
cdr3_nt: TGTGCCAGCAGTCCTCAAGGGTACAGGGGGCTGAAGGACACTGAAGCTTTCTTT
cdr3_aa: CASSPQGYRGLKDTEAFF

v_call: TRBV20-1
j_call: TRBJ1-5
d_call: .
clone_size: .
cdr3_length: 12
cdr3_nt: TGCAGTGCTAGAGTGGACAATCAGCCCCAGCATTTT
cdr3_aa: CSARVDNQPQHF

v_call: TRBV7-8
j_call: TRBJ2-5
d_call: TRBD2
clone_size: many
cdr3_length: 16
cdr3_nt: TGTGCCAGCAGCCAAGCCGGTGGGGGGGGCCAAGAGACCCAGTACTTC
cdr3_aa: CASSQAGGGGQETQYF

v_call: TRBV27
j_call: TRBJ1-2
d_call: TRBD1
clone_size: .
cdr3_length: 13
cdr3_nt: TGTGCCAGCAGGTTCGGGACAGCCTATGGCTACACCTTC
cdr3_aa: CASRFGTAYGYTF

v_call: TRBV20-1
j_call: TRBJ2-5
d_call: .
clone_size: .
cdr3_length: 14
cdr3_nt: TGCAGTGCTAAACAGGGCGGGGGAAGAGGGACCCAGTACTTC
cdr3_aa: CSAKQGGGRGTQYF

v_call: TRBV15
j_call: TRBJ2-7
d_call: .
clone_size: .
cdr3_length: 13
cdr3_nt: TGCGCCACCAGCAGGGAACGGTCCTACGAGCAGTACTTC
cdr3_aa: CATSRERSYEQYF

v_call: TRBV5-1
j_call: TRBJ2-3
d_call: .
clone_size: .
cdr3_length: 15
cdr3_nt: TGCGCCAGCAGCAGCTCAGGGGGGGTCACAGATACGCAGTATTTT
cdr3_aa: CASSSSGGVTDTQYF

v_call: TRBV5-1
j_call: TRBJ2-3
d_call: .
clone_size: .
cdr3_length: 14
cdr3_nt: TGCGCCAGCAGCTTGGACGGGACTACAGATACGCAGTATTTT
cdr3_aa: CASSLDGTTDTQYF

v_call: TRBV9
j_call: TRBJ2-1
d_call: TRBD1
clone_size: .
cdr3_length: 14
cdr3_nt: TGTGCCAGCAGCGTGAGCAGGGGGCTAAATGAGCAGTTCTTC
cdr3_aa: CASSVSRGLNEQFF

v_call: TRBV10-3
j_call: TRBJ2-1
d_call: .
clone_size: .
cdr3_length: 14
cdr3_nt: TGTGCCATCAGTGATGGGACCAACAGGAATGAGCAGTTCTTC
cdr3_aa: CAISDGTNRNEQFF

v_call: TRBV29-1
j_call: TRBJ2-5
d_call: .
clone_size: many
cdr3_length: 12
cdr3_nt: TGCAGCGCCGAGGGACCTGGAGAGACCCAGTACTTC
cdr3_aa: CSAEGPGETQYF

v_call: TRBV7-9
j_call: TRBJ1-2
d_call: TRBD1
clone_size: .
cdr3_length: 15
cdr3_nt: TGTGCCAGCAGCAACGGACAAGGGGGCTTCTATGGCTACACCTTC
cdr3_aa: CASSNGQGGFYGYTF

v_call: TRBV20-1
j_call: TRBJ2-3
d_call: .
clone_size: .
cdr3_length: 16
cdr3_nt: TGCAGTGCTAGCGAAAGGGGTGTCAGTACAGCCGATACGCAGTATTTT
cdr3_aa: CSASERGVSTADTQYF

v_call: TRBV20-1
j_call: TRBJ2-5
d_call: TRBD2
clone_size: .
cdr3_length: 14
cdr3_nt: TGCAGTGCTCGGATAGCGGGAGGGGGAGAGACCCAGTACTTC
cdr3_aa: CSARIAGGGETQYF

v_call: TRBV6-2/TRBV6-3
j_call: TRBJ2-1
d_call: TRBD2
clone_size: .
cdr3_length: 18
cdr3_nt: TGTGCCAGCAGCTCGCATGACATAACTAGCGGGAGGGCCAATGAGCAGTTCTTC
cdr3_aa: CASSSHDITSGRANEQFF

v_call: TRBV3-1
j_call: TRBJ2-1
d_call: TRBD1
clone_size: .
cdr3_length: 18
cdr3_nt: TGTGCCAGCAGCCTTTCCCGGGGCCACGGGACAGCATACAATGAGCAGTTCTTC
cdr3_aa: CASSLSRGHGTAYNEQFF

v_call: TRBV20-1
j_call: TRBJ2-1
d_call: .
clone_size: .
cdr3_length: 14
cdr3_nt: TGCAGTGCTAGAGAGCGTTTGATGCTAGATGAGCAGTTCTTC
cdr3_aa: CSARERLMLDEQFF

v_call: TRBV6-4
j_call: TRBJ2-6
d_call: .
clone_size: few
cdr3_length: 17
cdr3_nt: TGTGCCACCGAAACCCCTAGCTCTATGTCTGGGGCCAACGTCCTGACTTTC
cdr3_aa: CATETPSSMSGANVLTF

v_call: TRBV7-2
j_call: TRBJ2-5
d_call: TRBD1
clone_size: .
cdr3_length: 14
cdr3_nt: TGTGCCAGCCAAAATAACAGGGGGCAAGAGACCCAGTACTTC
cdr3_aa: CASQNNRGQETQYF

v_call: TRBV12-3/TRBV12-4
j_call: TRBJ1-5
d_call: .
clone_size: .
cdr3_length: 18
cdr3_nt: TGTGCCAGCAGTTTATCAGGGCAACTCCGGGGGGGCAATCAGCCCCAGCATTTT
cdr3_aa: CASSLSGQLRGGNQPQHF

v_call: TRBV18
j_call: TRBJ2-3
d_call: .
clone_size: .
cdr3_length: 14
cdr3_nt: TGTGCCAGCTCACCCGCGTTGTCCACAGATACGCAGTATTTT
cdr3_aa: CASSPALSTDTQYF

v_call: TRBV29-1
j_call: TRBJ2-3
d_call: .
clone_size: few
cdr3_length: 11
cdr3_nt: TGCAGCGGGGGGAATCCCTGGACGCAGTATTTT
cdr3_aa: CSGGNPWTQYF